This T cell receptor beta chain was retrieved from a study of cytomegalovirus exposure and HLA in healthy donors. Regarding the study as a whole: Some TCR beta chains (more than 150 of them) were listed as cytomegalovirus-associated.

As concerns this clone: Its target is unknown.

Use of 60 Vbeta and 13 Jbeta primers characterized the PCR. The table came from immunoSEQ multiplex PCR; TCRdb's copy has only in-frame clones and leaves some out. Here the sample spans more than 85,000 clones, under 80% being singletons. CDR1 and CDR2 (germline): SGHNT, YYREEE (reference sequence). Trimming pared 2 bases from V and 5 bases from J, leaving 13 bases between. This CDR3 has 15 amino acids. Sequenced material: PBMCs. The chain has TRBV5-4 and TRBJ2-2; maybe TRBD1 (5 bases). This TCR derives from a woman aged 50 to 60 in good health and CMV-seropositive. The chain's CDR3 is CASSLRSAGTGELFF. CDR3 in DNA: TGTGCCAGCAGCTTAAGGTCCGCAGGGACCGGGGAGCTGTTTTTT.